A single sample is the source of the 25 T cell receptor beta chains below, sequenced in a study of cytomegalovirus exposure and HLA in healthy donors. The PCR had 60 Vbeta and 13 Jbeta primers. Libraries were prepared by immunoSEQ multiplex PCR; TCRdb keeps only in-frame clonotypes and omits some of them. The table lists over 150,000 clones, 70% to 80% of them singletons. The sequenced sample consisted of PBMCs. Source of these receptors: a woman aged 40 to 50 in good health and CMV-seronegative.

This chain joins TRBV6-5 and TRBJ1-6, with 7 bases that match TRBD1. There are 14 residues in the CDR3. J lost 5 bases, V lost 6 bases, and 4 bases had no gene match. From germline, CDR1 is MNHEY and CDR2 SVGAGI. The CDR3 DNA is TGTGCCAGCAGGTCGACAGGGAATAATTCACCCCTCCACTTT. Amino acids: CASRSTGNNSPLHF.

The genes are TRBV30 and TRBJ2-7, with 8 bases fitting TRBD1. V trimming: 4 bases; J trimming: 6 bases; junction bases outside the gene matches: 8. Germline CDR1 and CDR2: GTSNPN and SVGIG (reference sequence). This CDR3 region has 13 residues. For the CDR3, the DNA is TGTGCCTGGACCCGACAGGGGTCCGGCGAGCAGTACTTC. As protein: CAWTRQGSGEQYF.

V gene TRBV6-6 combines with J gene TRBJ1-2, with 9 nucleotides matching TRBD1. The length of the CDR3 is 15 residues. J was trimmed by 8 bases and V by 8 bases; bases with no gene match: 15. CDR1 is MNHNY and CDR2 is SVGAGI in the germline V gene (reference sequence). This CDR3 reads CASPKPGQGWAGYTF. CDR3 bases: TGTGCCAGCCCGAAACCGGGACAGGGTTGGGCCGGCTACACCTTC.

CDR3 region: CASSLGGQVNQPQHF. CDR3 DNA sequence: TGTGCCAGCAGCTTAGGTGGACAGGTCAATCAGCCCCAGCATTTT. V and J are TRBV7-9 and TRBJ1-5; TRBD1 aligns across 7 bases. After removal of 1 base from V and 3 bases from J, the junction contained 3 bases not matched to a gene. Per germline, CDR1 SEHNR and CDR2 FQNEAQ (reference sequence). The CDR3 has 15 amino acids.

This clone was seen many times. The chain uses TRBV6-1 and TRBJ1-5; TRBD1 aligns across 7 bases. Trimming took 0 bases from V and 4 from J; bases not matched to a gene: 3. Germline CDR1 MNHNS, CDR2 SASEGT. The CDR3 consists of 15 residues. The CDR3 sequence is CASSEAGQQNQPQHF. The CDR3 DNA reads TGTGCCAGCAGTGAAGCGGGACAGCAAAATCAGCCCCAGCATTTT.

The chain links TRBV6-1 to TRBJ1-5, with a possible D match to TRBD1 (6 bases). V lost 9 bases, J lost 1 base, and 13 bases lay in between. CDR1 is MNHNS and CDR2 is SASEGT in the germline V gene. The CDR3 contains 14 residues. CDR3 DNA: TGTGCCAGTCACAGGGTCTTGAGCAATCAGCCCCAGCATTTT. It is translated as CASHRVLSNQPQHF.

The CDR3 coding sequence is TGTGCCAGCAGTTTTAAGGGGGCAAAGGGCTACACCTTC. It encodes CASSFKGAKGYTF. This chain joins TRBV27 and TRBJ1-2; 7 bases align to TRBD1. From germline, CDR1 is MNHEY and CDR2 SMNVEV (reference sequence). CDR3 length equals 13 residues. After removal of 3 bases from V and 8 bases from J, the junction contained 6 bases not matched to a gene.

This sequence joins TRBV28 and TRBJ1-3, with 8 bases that match TRBD1. Germline V gene data show CDR1 as MDHEN and CDR2 as SYDVKM. V shed 2 bases, J shed 7 bases, and the junction held 7 bases outside the gene matches. This CDR3 contains 15 residues. The CDR3 bases are TGTGCCAGCAGTTTAGGAGACAGGGGTACTAACACCATATATTTT. Its translation is CASSLGDRGTNTIYF.

The chain combines TRBV18 with TRBJ1-1; TRBD1 is a possible D gene (5 bases). The CDR3 runs 15 residues. The ends were cut back, 3 bases at V and 4 bases at J, with 15 bases in the middle. CDR1 is KGHSH and CDR2 is LQKENI in the germline V gene. The CDR3 is CASSPDVGLSTEAFF. The CDR3, as DNA: TGTGCCAGCTCACCGGATGTGGGGCTTAGCACTGAAGCTTTCTTT.

V gene TRBV6-5 combines with J gene TRBJ2-7; TRBD2 agrees at 7 bases. Germline-derived CDR1 and CDR2 are MNHEY and SVGAGI. This CDR3 is 13 amino acids long. With 6 bases clipped from V and 7 bases from J, the junction kept 9 bases outside the gene matches. The CDR3 DNA is TGTGCCAGCAGGCGGTCACACGGGGGGGAGCAGTACTTC. Protein product: CASRRSHGGEQYF.

The chain carries TRBV10-3 and TRBJ1-5; 7 positions match TRBD1. Germline CDR1 reads ENHRY; CDR2 reads SYGVKD. The CDR3 extends over 14 amino acids. The trim removed 2 bases at V and 6 bases at J, leaving 4 bases unmatched. CDR3 nucleotides: TGTGCCATCAGTGAGCAGGGGGTTTCTCAGCCCCAGCATTTT. Its translation is CAISEQGVSQPQHF.

The gene calls are TRBV5-4 and TRBJ1-2, with D possibly matching TRBD1 (6 bases). Germline V CDR1 and CDR2: SGHNT, YYREEE (reference sequence). With 3 bases removed from V and 5 bases from J, the gap between germline ends came to 11 bases. This CDR3 has 13 amino acids. The CDR3 region has the DNA TGTGCCAGCAGCTCTGAGCAGGGGTATGGCTACACCTTC. It is translated as CASSSEQGYGYTF.

The rearrangement joins TRBV15 to TRBJ1-2; a weak D match, TRBD1 (6 bases). The length of the CDR3 is 13 residues. Trimming pared 1 base from V and 6 bases from J, leaving 9 bases between. CDR1 is LNHNV, CDR2 YYDKDF, per germline (reference sequence). CDR3 sequence: CATSRGQVDGYTF. CDR3 sequence (DNA): TGTGCCACCAGCAGAGGACAGGTGGATGGCTACACCTTC.

Concerning this clone itself: Its ends do not fully match the called genes, so a read error is possible. The chain joins TRBV28 to TRBJ1-3; D is perhaps TRBD1 (5 bases). Germline V CDR1 and CDR2: MDHEN, SYDVKM. CDR3 size: 14 residues. The CDR3 coding sequence is TGTGCTAGCATAGACAGCTACTCTGGAAACACCATATATTTT. It specifies CASIDSYSGNTIYF.

V gene TRBV18 combines with J gene TRBJ1-3, with D possibly TRBD1 on 6 matching bases. Trimming stripped 0 bases from V and 4 bases from J, with 13 bases between. This CDR3 has 16 amino acids. CDR1 KGHSH and CDR2 LQKENI come from the germline V gene. CDR3 sequence: CASSPPGQKKGNTIYF. The CDR3 DNA is TGTGCCAGCTCACCACCCGGACAGAAGAAGGGAAACACCATATATTTT.

This clone occurred a few times. J is TRBJ1-3 and V is TRBV21-1. TRBV21-1 is designated a pseudogene. The CDR3 is 14 amino acids. CDR3 nucleotide sequence: TGTGCCAGACTGGGGGGAGTTTCTGGAAACACCATATATTTT. This sequence encodes CARLGGVSGNTIYF.

This chain links TRBV6-6 with TRBJ1-1; D unclear. The germline V and J ends were trimmed by 2 bases and 9 bases, with 16 bases remaining between them. The CDR3 length is 14 residues. Germline V gene sequence: CDR1 MNHNY, CDR2 SVGAGI (reference sequence). This CDR3 reads CASSYGPSPGKAFF. The CDR3, as DNA: TGTGCCAGCAGTTACGGGCCCTCCCCCGGGAAAGCTTTCTTT.

V is TRBV4-1 and J is TRBJ1-2, with 9 bases lining up with TRBD1. With V trimmed by 0 bases and J by 8 bases, 13 bases remained unmatched. The CDR3 extends over 17 amino acids. Germline assignment: CDR1 MGHRA and CDR2 YSYEKL. The CDR3 DNA sequence: TGCGCCAGCAGCCAAGATATCCGAGGACAGGGGTCTGAAGGCTACACCTTC. It yields the protein CASSQDIRGQGSEGYTF.

V usage is TRBV5-1 and J usage is TRBJ1-2, with TRBD1 matching over 9 bases. J lost 7 bases, V lost 5 bases, and 12 bases had no gene match. The CDR3 is 15 amino acids. CDR1 and CDR2 from the germline V gene are SGHRS and YFSETQ. Written as DNA, the CDR3 is TGCGCCAGCAGAACCGGGACAGGGAAGGATCTTGGCTACACCTTC. Translated, it gives CASRTGTGKDLGYTF.

This clone has more than one count but fewer than ten. The chain couples TRBV27 to TRBJ1-2; D gene unclear. This CDR3 region has 15 residues. Deletions cut 1 base from V and 0 bases from J, with 9 bases between. Germline-derived CDR1 and CDR2 are MNHEY and SMNVEV (reference sequence). CDR3 nucleotides: TGTGCCAGCAGTTTATTGGCAGATCCTAACTATGGCTACACCTTC. Translation: CASSLLADPNYGYTF.

The CDR3 nucleotides are TGTGCCAGTAGTTTATTAGGAGGCAATCAGCCCCAGCATTTT. The encoded protein is CASSLLGGNQPQHF. The chain links TRBV19 to TRBJ1-5; D is ambiguous. CDR1 is LNHDA and CDR2 is SQIVND in the germline V gene (reference sequence). The CDR3 sequence is 14 residues long. Trimming removed 5 bases from V and 2 bases from J, with 10 bases in between.

The chain uses TRBV10-3 and TRBJ2-5; 8 bases map to TRBD2. This CDR3 is built from 13 residues. The V and J ends lost 8 bases and 10 bases, in that order; junction bases with no gene match: 12. Germline V gene sequence: CDR1 ENHRY, CDR2 SYGVKD. This CDR3 reads CAISVGPGRDQYF. DNA of the CDR3: TGTGCCATCTCTGTGGGGCCCGGGAGGGACCAGTACTTC.

The chain combines TRBV13 with TRBJ2-7, with TRBD2 matching over 11 bases. The V gene's germline CDR1 is PRHDT and CDR2 FYEKMQ (reference sequence). There are 16 residues in the CDR3. J gave up 9 bases and V 6 bases, and 16 bases lay outside the gene matches. This CDR3 is CASSLDRGSGREWQYF. CDR3 DNA sequence: TGTGCCAGCAGTTTGGACCGGGGTAGCGGGAGGGAGTGGCAGTACTTC.

The chain carries TRBV11-3 and TRBJ1-4; possible D gene TRBD1, 6 bases. V lost 6 bases and J 2 bases, leaving 10 bases between the germline ends. This CDR3 comprises 14 residues. Germline V gene sequence: CDR1 SGHNT, CDR2 YENEEA. CDR3: CASRAQGTNEKLFF. In DNA form, the CDR3 reads TGTGCCAGCAGAGCACAGGGTACTAATGAAAAACTGTTTTTT.

V and J are TRBV6-1 and TRBJ2-1, with TRBD2 matching 7 bases. Germline V gene data show CDR1 as MNHNS and CDR2 as SASEGT. This CDR3 region has 16 residues. The J segment lost 5 bases and the V segment lost 3 bases, leaving 10 bases of the junction unmatched. The CDR3 nucleotides are TGTGCCAGCAGTGAGTACCGGACTAGGCCCGACAATGAGCAGTTCTTC. Its protein product is CASSEYRTRPDNEQFF.